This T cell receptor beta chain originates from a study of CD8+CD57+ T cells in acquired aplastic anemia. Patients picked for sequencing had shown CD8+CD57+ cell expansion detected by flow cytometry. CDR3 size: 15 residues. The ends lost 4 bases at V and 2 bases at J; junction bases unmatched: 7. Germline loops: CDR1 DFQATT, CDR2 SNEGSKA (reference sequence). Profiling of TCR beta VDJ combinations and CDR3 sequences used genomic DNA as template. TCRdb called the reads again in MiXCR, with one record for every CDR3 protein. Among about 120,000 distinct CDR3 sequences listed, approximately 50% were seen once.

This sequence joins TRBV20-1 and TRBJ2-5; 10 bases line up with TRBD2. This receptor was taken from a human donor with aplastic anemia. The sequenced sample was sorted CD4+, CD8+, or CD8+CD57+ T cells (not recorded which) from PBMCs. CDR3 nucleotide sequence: TGCAGTGCTACTAGCGGGGGACTCGAACAAGAGACCCAGTACTTC. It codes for CSATSGGLEQETQYF.